A selection of T cell receptor beta chains follows, all from one sample in a study of blood T cell repertoires in COVID-19. This table comes from immunoSEQ multiplex PCR, and its TCRdb copy is limited to in-frame clones, with some not included. The sample holds some 180,000 clones, 75% to 85% seen once. Sequencing input: peripheral blood. These receptor sequences come from a human donor in a cohort sampled during active COVID-19. The conserved cysteine and the conserved F or W are not part of the CDR3 here. Clone size, where shown, is once, few, many, or a class for clones that have expanded.

clone size,V gene,CDR3 protein
-,TRBV18,ASSQRLAGGYEQY
-,TRBV5-1,ASSLDGTGELF
-,TRBV27,ASSQRRGSEETQY
-,TRBV5-1,ASSPTSGRNPYEQY
few,TRBV28,ASGRSWADEQY
-,TRBV7-2,ASSRDGTGSYYNEQF
-,TRBV5-1,ASARQGGETQY
once,TRBV30,AWSVNRAYEQY
few,TRBV30,AWSARVTGKIPEAF
-,TRBV24-1,ATSDFGTSGSSYNEQF
-,TRBV28,ASRLSGTGAYEQY
-,TRBV3-1/TRBV3-2,ASSPKGTGSYNEQF
-,TRBV7-2,ASSPAAVSYNEQF
-,TRBV12-3/TRBV12-4,ASTETGIHGYT
-,TRBV7-9,ASSRLAGQNNEQF
-,TRBV10-3,AIAGIVKGQGIYEQY
-,TRBV5-1,ASSPWTSGSPEQY
-,TRBV5-1,ASSPDSGRTYEQY
few,TRBV9,ASSAPDRGTGELF
-,TRBV18,ASSPGTGYQPQH
-,TRBV6-5,ASSYSVRSSGNTIY
-,TRBV4-1,ASSQEQGGGETQY
-,TRBV6-6,ASSSLYEQY
once,TRBV6-5,ASSTDREFYYGYT
-,TRBV4-1,ASSQVEGLNQPQH
-,TRBV9,ASSSSGRRSYNEQF
-,TRBV27,ASSRLAGGPTDTQY
-,TRBV5-4,ASSLDRGHGEQY
-,TRBV7-8,ASSWNDRTYEQY
-,TRBV18,ASSPLDSSNQPQH
-,TRBV28,ASSPSRTVNTEAF
-,TRBV7-9,ASEGAARETQY
-,TRBV10-1,ASSATGVDTGELF
-,TRBV3-1/TRBV3-2,ASSQDYRVGGYT
-,TRBV7-9,ASSWTGRNDEQF
-,TRBV6-1,ASSEAAGPYGYT
-,TRBV19,ASSIGTGSFYEQY
-,TRBV7-2,ASSLTSTSTDTQY
few,TRBV4-1,ASTSSGPYNEQF
few,TRBV5-1,ASSPQTGGVGNTEAF
once,TRBV20-1,SARSSLEQF
few,TRBV6-1,ASSEVDRAYHQPQH
-,TRBV7-6,ASSPLAGSYNEQF